One sample yielded the 7 T cell receptor beta chains listed below, sequenced in a study of CD8 T cells in ankylosing spondylitis. Study findings and constraints: The study identified a TCR beta motif of several highly homologous variants that appeared characteristic of ankylosing spondylitis blood.

TCRdb re-called the 5' RACE reads through MiXCR, storing one row per CDR3 protein. Of fewer than 650,000 distinct CDR3 sequences in the sample, over 9.5% were seen once. These receptors' targets are unknown. The sequencing sample was made of blood, either unsorted or a sorted T cell fraction (not recorded which). These receptors all come from a male donor with ankylosing spondylitis.

This clonotype was detected a few times. The chain uses TRBV7-9 and TRBJ2-1; 8 bases map to TRBD2. Germline-derived CDR1 and CDR2 are SEHNR and FQNEAQ (reference sequence). V lost 6 bases, J lost 10 bases, and 11 bases stayed unmatched. This CDR3 has 14 amino acids. The CDR3 DNA reads TGTGCCAGCAGGGAAGGACTAGCCGGCAGCGAGCAGTTCTTC. It encodes CASREGLAGSEQFF.

The gene calls are TRBV20-1 and TRBJ2-4, with 8 bases lining up with TRBD2. Unmatched junction bases numbered 2, after V lost 3 bases and J lost 7 bases. The CDR3 contains 12 residues. CDR1 DFQATT and CDR2 SNEGSKA come from the germline V gene (reference sequence). The CDR3 loop reads CSASGRANIQYF. The CDR3 coding sequence is TGCAGTGCTAGCGGGAGGGCGAACATTCAGTACTTC.

V usage is TRBV2 and J usage is TRBJ2-5; 8 nucleotides agree with TRBD1. V trimming: 5 bases; J trimming: 4 bases; junction bases outside the gene matches: 3. Germline CDR1 SNHLY, CDR2 FYNNEI. The CDR3 runs 13 residues. The CDR3 sequence: CASSQGAGETQYF. The DNA for the CDR3 is TGTGCCAGCAGTCAGGGGGCCGGAGAGACCCAGTACTTC. The full variable domain, completed using reference TRBV2 and TRBJ2-5, is EPEVTQTPSHQVTQMGQEVILRCVPISNHLYFYWYRQILGQKVEFLVSFYNNEISEKSEIFDDQFSVERPDGSNFTLKIRSTKLEDSAMYFCASSQGAGETQYFGPGTRLLVL.

This clonotype appeared many times. This sequence joins TRBV5-6 and TRBJ2-2, with D perhaps assigned TRBD1 or TRBD2 (5 bases each). Trimming took off 6 bases at V and 8 bases at J, with 20 bases between the two ends. The CDR3 length is 15 residues. In germline, CDR1 is SGHDT, CDR2 YYEEEE. The CDR3 DNA reads as TGTGCCAGCACCAACTGGGGGACCCCGACTGGGGAGCTGTTTTTT. Amino acid sequence: CASTNWGTPTGELFF.

The V gene is TRBV5-6, the J gene TRBJ1-5, with D unresolved. V was trimmed by 3 bases and J by 0 bases, leaving 7 bases between them. CDR3 length equals 14 residues. The V gene's germline CDR1 is SGHDT and CDR2 YYEEEE. The CDR3 sequence: CASSSPISNQPQHF. The CDR3 DNA sequence: TGTGCCAGCAGCTCCCCCATTAGCAATCAGCCCCAGCATTTT.

The rearrangement links TRBV20-1 to TRBJ2-7; D call uncertain. CDR1 DFQATT and CDR2 SNEGSKA come from the germline V gene (reference sequence). The germline V and J ends were trimmed by 4 bases and 0 bases, with 10 bases remaining between them. This CDR3 region has 13 residues. The CDR3 loop is CSATRGLSYEQYF. CDR3 in DNA: TGCAGTGCTACCAGAGGCCTCTCCTACGAGCAGTACTTC.

Ten or more counts support this clonotype. The CDR3 DNA sequence: TGCGCCAGCAGCCAAGATCGTTCAACTGAAGCTTTCTTT. Encoded protein: CASSQDRSTEAFF. The chain uses TRBV4-1 and TRBJ1-1; no definite D call. V was clipped by 0 bases and J by 5 bases, with 7 bases between them. Germline V gene data show CDR1 as MGHRA and CDR2 as YSYEKL. The CDR3 runs to 13 residues.